This TCR beta chain is from a study of kidney transplant recipient with SARS-CoV-2 infection. This clonotype has only a few counts. From the reads, TCRdb called clonotypes with MiXCR, one entry per CDR3 protein. This table has 250,000 or so distinct CDR3 sequences, 29% appearing once. Looked up from germline, CDR1 is SQVTM and CDR2 is ANQGSEA. The CDR3 length is 13 residues. V was clipped by 4 bases and J by 5 bases; unmatched bases: 7. The chain uses TRBV29-1 and TRBJ2-5, with 7 bases fitting TRBD1. The receptor was derived from a young adult male patient who had COVID-19 and was a kidney transplant recipient. Some of the T cells might come from the graft donor. This sample comprised a blood sample, obtained at baseline and between days 110 and 120 from a kidney transplant recipient. The CDR3 DNA follows: TGCAGCGTTGGTTTGACAGGGCAGGAGACCCAGTACTTC. Its translation: CSVGLTGQETQYF. The variable domain in full, completed from reference TRBV29-1 and TRBJ2-5, reads SAVISQKPSRDICQRGTSLTIQCQVDSQVTMMFWYRQQPGQSLTLIATANQGSEATYESGFVIDKFPISRPNLTFSTLTVSNMSPEDSSIYLCSVGLTGQETQYFGPGTRLLVL.